This T cell receptor beta chain stems from a study of metastatic and nonmetastatic thyroid tumors. As for the study in general: Repertoire data that came from the blood and tumor or nodule tissue of malignant and benign thyroid patients were compared. Study-level points and caveats: In blood and tumor, TCR beta diversity was reportedly significantly higher in malignant thyroid tumors than in benign nodules.

In its sample, this clone was seen many times. The antigen is unknown. Until they underwent thyroid surgery, no patient had received any treatment. TCRdb re-called clones via MiXCR from the PCR reads. This table has under 95,000 clones, approximately 9% appearing once. V lost 2 bases, J lost 2 bases, and 8 bases lay in between. Germline CDR1 GTSNPN, CDR2 SVGIG (reference sequence). This CDR3 has 13 residues. The receptor was isolated from a female donor with papillary thyroid cancer or a benign thyroid nodule (not recorded which). Some clones in this sample may be carry-over from other donors' samples. This rearrangement joins TRBV30 to TRBJ2-3; no clear D. The sample comprised blood. CDR3 region: CAWSTPLTDTQYF. Written as DNA, the CDR3 is TGTGCCTGGAGTACCCCTCTCACAGATACGCAGTATTTT.